The clone carrying this T cell receptor beta chain was seen repeatedly, ten times or more. Its antigen is unidentified. Time point: patch test 2, 6 weeks after DPC sensitization. Treatment specified: therapeutic diphenylcyclopropenone sensitization with weekly scalp DPC. The study enrolled 18 to 70-year-old alopecia patients suitable for DPC. TCRdb reprocessed the RACE reads via MiXCR and lists one record per CDR3 protein. The sample holds roughly 380,000 distinct CDR3 sequences; about 6% are singletons and the top ten take around 6%. This entry is derived from a study of human T cells and chemical hapten exposure. Study overall: In the sensitization step, 2% DPC was placed on about 2 cm by about 2 cm of upper inner arm skin. Application of 0.01% DPC to the upper back was done by patch test, with a reading at 6 days. Study findings and constraints: PT1 expanded TCR numbers rose with patch test score.

This receptor was obtained from a woman younger than 30 with alopecia areata. Some clones in this sample may be carry-over from other donors' samples. Sample: whole blood, taken in connection with sensitization to the hapten diphenylcyclopropenone (DPC).

The CDR3 DNA reads TGTGCCAGCAGTGACGGACAGGGGGCTGGGGCAGATACGCAGTATTTT. It translates to CASSDGQGAGADTQYF. V gene TRBV6-4 combines with J gene TRBJ2-3; 11 bases are shared with TRBD1. This CDR3 region has 16 residues. J was trimmed by 4 bases and V by 2 bases; bases with no gene match: 5. Germline CDR1 MRHNA, CDR2 SNTAGT.